This T cell receptor beta chain comes out of a study of cytomegalovirus exposure and HLA in healthy donors. Study details: Unique TCRs from HLA-typed donors, 85 million to 100 million of them, were held in an early data release.

Remarks on this clone: Antigen unknown.

Study-wide points: Reports showed the classifier diagnosing cytomegalovirus status with high specificity and sensitivity. Sequencing had likely introduced a cluster of highly shared sequence variants as an artifact.

Germline assignment: CDR1 GTSNPN and CDR2 SVGIG (reference sequence). Trimming removed 2 bases at V and 2 bases at J, with 10 bases between. The CDR3 is 13 amino acids. Primers: 60 Vbeta forward and 13 Jbeta reverse. Clones were sequenced by immunoSEQ multiplex PCR, and TCRdb holds only the in-frame ones, with some missing. The profile covers about 160,000 clones, with about 80% appearing a single time and approximately 10% taken by the ten largest. The source is a man in his late teens or twenties in good health and CMV-seropositive. This chain connects TRBV30 to TRBJ2-7; a weak D match, TRBD1 (6 bases). Sequencing was performed on PBMCs. The CDR3 DNA follows: TGTGCCTGGAGTTTATCAGGGGCCTACGAGCAGTACTTC. It specifies CAWSLSGAYEQYF.